The 25 T cell receptor beta chains below come from one sample, sequenced in a study of cytomegalovirus exposure and HLA in healthy donors. The PCR was carried out with 60 Vbeta primers and 13 Jbeta primers. TCRdb's copy holds only in-frame clones and misses some; the assay was immunoSEQ multiplex PCR. This listing includes around 70,000 clones. Sequencing input: PBMCs. The origin of the receptors is a female donor in good health and CMV-seropositive.

The chain couples TRBV5-1 to TRBJ2-5, with TRBD1 matching 9 bases. Germline V gene data show CDR1 as SGHRS and CDR2 as YFSETQ. This CDR3 contains 15 residues. Unmatched junction bases numbered 6, after V lost 5 bases and J lost 1 base. The CDR3 DNA reads TGCGCCAGCAGTGGGGGACAGGGCCCCCAAGAGACCCAGTACTTC. Protein product: CASSGGQGPQETQYF.

This chain joins TRBV19 and TRBJ1-2; TRBD1 is a possible D gene (5 bases). Germline values: CDR1 LNHDA, CDR2 SQIVND (reference sequence). Trimming pared 6 bases from V and 3 bases from J, leaving 11 bases between. The length of the CDR3 is 13 residues. DNA for the CDR3: TGTGCCAGTAGGACCGCCAGGGACTATGGCTACACCTTC. Translating it yields CASRTARDYGYTF. The full variable domain, with the rest looked up from reference TRBV19 and TRBJ1-2, is DGGITQSPKYLFRKEGQNVTLSCEQNLNHDAMYWYRQDPGQGLRLIYYSQIVNDFQKGDIAEGYSVSREKKESFPLTVTSAQKNPTAFYLCASRTARDYGYTFGSGTRLTVV.

DNA of the CDR3: TGTGCCAGCAGATCCGGACAGGGAGACACTGAAGCTTTCTTT. Residues: CASRSGQGDTEAFF. The chain uses TRBV2 and TRBJ1-1; 8 positions match TRBD1. CDR1 is SNHLY, CDR2 FYNNEI, per germline. The ends lost 6 bases at V and 3 bases at J; junction bases unmatched: 6. The CDR3 length is 14 residues.

This chain connects TRBV11-3 to TRBJ2-1; a weak D match, TRBD2 (6 bases). V lost 4 bases, J lost 4 bases, and 14 bases lay in between. The germline gives CDR1 SGHNT, CDR2 YENEEA. CDR3 length: 15 residues. The CDR3 here is CASSSPNSGYNEQFF. In nucleotides, the CDR3 is TGTGCCAGCAGCTCACCGAATAGCGGTTACAATGAGCAGTTCTTC.

The V and J genes are TRBV28 and TRBJ1-5; 9 bases line up with TRBD1. The trim removed 4 bases at V and 10 bases at J, leaving 11 bases unmatched. Germline V gives CDR1 MDHEN, CDR2 SYDVKM. The CDR3 is made up of 15 amino acids. The CDR3 region is CASSSPGQGFPPQHF. CDR3 in DNA: TGTGCCAGCAGTTCCCCGGGACAGGGATTCCCCCCCCAGCATTTT.

The genes are TRBV19 and TRBJ2-6; TRBD2 agrees at 10 bases. V gave up 5 bases and J gave up 0 bases; unmatched junction bases: 7. CDR1 and CDR2 from the germline V gene are LNHDA and SQIVND (reference sequence). This CDR3 is 18 amino acids long. CDR3 loop: CASSYTKREGSGANVLTF. CDR3 nucleotides: TGTGCCAGTAGTTATACCAAGCGGGAGGGCTCTGGGGCCAACGTCCTGACTTTC.

The J gene is TRBJ1-2, the V gene TRBV6-1; tentative D call: TRBD1 (5 bases). The germline gives CDR1 MNHNS, CDR2 SASEGT. This CDR3 region has 15 residues. Trimming removed 4 bases from V and 4 bases from J, with 16 bases in between. The CDR3, as DNA: TGTGCCAGCAGTGCCCGGACAACCCGGGCCTATGGCTACACCTTC. Amino acid sequence: CASSARTTRAYGYTF.

The chain recombines TRBV6-1 with TRBJ2-1, with 10 bases identical to TRBD2. The trim removed 1 base at V and 3 bases at J, leaving 9 bases unmatched. This CDR3 has 18 amino acids. CDR1 is MNHNS and CDR2 is SASEGT in the germline V gene. CDR3 protein: CASSEEGLAGVFYNEQFF. The DNA for the CDR3 is TGTGCCAGCAGTGAAGAGGGGCTAGCGGGAGTGTTCTACAATGAGCAGTTCTTC.

The V call is TRBV28, the J call TRBJ2-7; the D is unclear. V was clipped by 5 bases and J by 9 bases, with 14 bases between them. Germline CDR1 MDHEN, CDR2 SYDVKM. The CDR3 extends over 12 amino acids. CDR3 sequence (DNA): TGTGCCAGCAGTGTCACCCGCCAGATGCAGTACTTC. It codes for CASSVTRQMQYF.

J is TRBJ2-7 and V is TRBV4-1; the match to TRBD1 covers 7 bases. From germline, CDR1 is MGHRA and CDR2 YSYEKL. Losses at the gene ends were 2 bases for V and 0 bases for J; bases not matched to a gene: 10. This CDR3 comprises 17 residues. The CDR3 loop reads CASSQRTGTVSSYEQYF. In DNA form, the CDR3 reads TGCGCCAGCAGCCAAAGAACCGGGACAGTAAGCTCCTACGAGCAGTACTTC.

The chain combines TRBV29-1 with TRBJ1-1; TRBD1 is a possible D gene (6 bases). The V end was cut by 7 bases, the J end by 0 bases, with 12 bases between. The CDR3 loop spans 13 amino acids. The germline V gene encodes CDR1 SQVTM and CDR2 ANQGSEA. CDR3 residues: CSAGTTMNTEAFF. The CDR3 region has the DNA TGCAGCGCTGGGACAACAATGAACACTGAAGCTTTCTTT.

DNA for the CDR3: TGTGCCAGCTCACCACTAGGGAGCACAGGGCCAAATGAGCAGTTCTTC. It specifies CASSPLGSTGPNEQFF. The chain carries TRBV18 and TRBJ2-1; D is possibly TRBD1 (6 bases). CDR3 length: 16 residues. Per germline, CDR1 KGHSH and CDR2 LQKENI. V shed 1 base and J shed 7 bases, with 17 bases lying between them.

The chain carries TRBV19 and TRBJ2-7; D is unclear. The CDR3 has 14 residues. V was pared by 0 bases and J by 3 bases, with 9 bases between. Germline CDR1 LNHDA, CDR2 SQIVND (reference sequence). The CDR3 loop is CASSIEAIHYEQYF. In DNA, the CDR3 is TGTGCCAGTAGTATAGAGGCAATACACTACGAGCAGTACTTC.

The J gene is TRBJ2-2, the V gene TRBV7-9, with a tentative D call TRBD2 (6 bases). In germline, CDR1 is SEHNR, CDR2 FQNEAQ (reference sequence). The CDR3 has 17 residues. V was cut by 5 bases and J by 6 bases, with 22 bases left in between. The CDR3, as DNA: TGTGCCAGCAGCCTCCCTCGACTAGTGGGTCCACCCGGGGAGCTGTTTTTT. Translation: CASSLPRLVGPPGELFF.

The CDR3 nucleotides read TGCGCCAGCAGCTTGAGGCTAGCGGGGGGGCCGAGCACAGATACGCAGTATTTT. Its translation: CASSLRLAGGPSTDTQYF. The chain carries TRBV5-1 and TRBJ2-3; 12 bases agree with TRBD2. The CDR3 contains 18 residues. Germline values: CDR1 SGHRS, CDR2 YFSETQ. V shed 1 base and J 0 bases; nucleotides not matched to a gene: 6.

The CDR3 bases are TGTGCCAGCAGCCCTCTGGGGGGGGTGAACACTGAAGCTTTCTTT. Its protein is CASSPLGGVNTEAFF. The J gene is TRBJ1-1, the V gene TRBV6-5; perhaps TRBD1 as D (5 bases). Germline V lookup: CDR1 MNHEY, CDR2 SVGAGI. Between the trimmed V and J ends, which lost 6 bases and 0 bases, there was a span of 14 bases. The length of the CDR3 is 15 residues.

The CDR3 DNA reads TGTGCCAGCAGCCGAACTGGGAGGGGGCCCCTCCACTTT. Translation: CASSRTGRGPLHF. J is TRBJ1-6 and V is TRBV13; perhaps TRBD1 as D (6 bases). Trimming removed 5 bases at V and 13 bases at J, with 15 bases between. The CDR3 runs 13 residues. Germline values: CDR1 PRHDT, CDR2 FYEKMQ (reference sequence).

The chain carries TRBV27 and TRBJ2-7, with 9 bases fitting TRBD1. J lost 3 bases, V lost 2 bases, and 5 bases had no gene match. Germline assignment: CDR1 MNHEY and CDR2 SMNVEV (reference sequence). The CDR3 length is 15 residues. The CDR3 DNA follows: TGTGCCAGCAGTTTAAGCGCGGACAGGGGCTACGAGCAGTACTTC. This codes for CASSLSADRGYEQYF.

CDR3 in amino acids: CSVEKDLAEPLGGSSPLHF. The CDR3 DNA reads as TGCAGCGTTGAAAAAGATCTGGCGGAGCCGCTGGGTGGGAGTTCACCCCTCCACTTT. The rearrangement links TRBV29-1 to TRBJ1-6; D is ambiguous. Germline values: CDR1 SQVTM, CDR2 ANQGSEA. Trimming took 2 bases from V and 9 from J, leaving 29 bases between them. The length of the CDR3 is 19 residues.

This chain uses TRBV15 with TRBJ1-5, with D perhaps TRBD1 (6 bases). V shed 3 bases and J shed 3 bases, with 12 bases lying between them. CDR3 length equals 15 residues. Germline loops: CDR1 LNHNV, CDR2 YYDKDF (reference sequence). The CDR3 DNA reads TGTGCCACCAGCAGGGGACACCAGATCAATCAGCCCCAGCATTTT. This gives the protein CATSRGHQINQPQHF.

V gene TRBV4-3 combines with J gene TRBJ1-2; 7 nucleotides align to TRBD1. In germline, CDR1 is LGHNA, CDR2 YSLEER. The CDR3 has 14 residues. With V trimmed by 4 bases and J by 6 bases, 8 bases remained unmatched. The DNA for the CDR3 is TGCGCCAGCAGCCGCGAACAGGGGTCGGATGGCTACACCTTC. Its protein is CASSREQGSDGYTF.

The chain joins TRBV7-2 to TRBJ2-4; possibly TRBD1 for D (5 bases). CDR3 length equals 16 residues. Trimming removed 0 bases from V and 0 bases from J, with 9 bases in between. Germline CDR1 SGHTA, CDR2 FQGNSA. CDR3 sequence reads: CASSLASTVAKNIQYF. As DNA, the CDR3 is TGTGCCAGCAGCTTAGCCTCGACAGTAGCCAAAAACATTCAGTACTTC.

This chain links TRBV9 with TRBJ2-2; 12 nucleotides align to TRBD2. Germline V gene lookup returns CDR1 SGDLS and CDR2 YYNGEE. The CDR3 runs 16 residues. Unmatched junction bases numbered 5, after V lost 4 bases and J lost 4 bases. The CDR3 coding sequence is TGTGCCAGCAGCATGACTAGCGGGAGAAGCACCGGGGAGCTGTTTTTT. The encoded protein is CASSMTSGRSTGELFF.

The chain combines TRBV4-1 with TRBJ2-5; D gene unclear. The CDR3 consists of 14 residues. Germline lookup yields CDR1 MGHRA and CDR2 YSYEKL. Trimming pared 1 base from V and 1 base from J, leaving 7 bases between. CDR3 sequence reads: CASSQVDFQETQYF. CDR3 bases: TGCGCCAGCAGCCAAGTAGACTTCCAAGAGACCCAGTACTTC.

The rearrangement uses TRBV6-1 and TRBJ2-7; D unclear. Trimming took 0 bases from V and 0 from J, leaving 9 bases between them. The germline gives CDR1 MNHNS, CDR2 SASEGT. The CDR3 totals 15 residues. DNA for the CDR3: TGTGCCAGCAGTGAAGCGTTACCAGTCTCCTACGAGCAGTACTTC. This translates into CASSEALPVSYEQYF.